This T cell receptor beta chain was found in a study of blood T cell repertoires in COVID-19. For the study at large: T cells, B-cell-depleted T cells, or PBMCs provided the cDNA or gDNA that served as material.

J lost 5 bases, V lost 3 bases, and 13 bases had no gene match. Per the germline V gene, CDR1 is DFQATT and CDR2 is SNEGSKA (reference sequence). This CDR3 is 17 amino acids long. In the source study's methods: Reference gene primer amplification yielded estimated nucleated cell counts. Here immunoSEQ multiplex PCR was the method, and the copy in TCRdb shows in-frame clones only, minus some. V, J and clone size reflect that table, while D and trimming were determined from the DNA. The sample lists over 250,000 clones; 80% to 90% were seen once. Seattle patient enrollment occurred during active infection, with longitudinal follow-up thereafter.

The sequenced material came from peripheral blood. The sequence was collected from a woman in her 70s with COVID-19, enrolled during active disease. The rearrangement links TRBV20-1 to TRBJ2-3, with TRBD2 identical over 11 bases. CDR3 DNA: TGCAGTGCTAGTCATCCATCTAGCGGGAGGATGGAAGATACGCAGTATTTT. Amino acids: CSASHPSSGRMEDTQYF.